These T cell receptor beta chains were read from a single sample in a study of blood T cell repertoires in COVID-19. TCRdb's table, derived via immunoSEQ multiplex PCR, lists solely in-frame clones and lacks some. The table lists over 350,000 clones, 70% to 90% of them singletons. Source material: PBMCs or T cells enriched from blood (not recorded which). The receptors come from a woman aged 25 to 45 with acute COVID-19. CDR3s include the opening cysteine and the closing phenylalanine or tryptophan. The order of the fields is V gene, clone size, CDR3 length, D gene, J gene, CDR3 DNA, CDR3 protein. D genes are given only for firm matches. Size values are once, few and many counts, or a class for expanded clones, and some rows have none.

V gene: TRBV3-1/TRBV3-2
clone size: once
CDR3 length: 16
D gene: TRBD2
J gene: TRBJ2-1
CDR3 DNA: TGTGCCAGCAGCCAAGATGTAGCGGGGTTAGGCAATGAGCAGTTCTTC
CDR3 protein: CASSQDVAGLGNEQFF

V gene: TRBV5-1
clone size: -
CDR3 length: 15
D gene: -
J gene: TRBJ1-1
CDR3 DNA: TGCGCCAGCAGCTTGTCAACGGGAGGCGGCACTGAAGCTTTCTTT
CDR3 protein: CASSLSTGGGTEAFF

V gene: TRBV27
clone size: -
CDR3 length: 17
D gene: -
J gene: TRBJ2-1
CDR3 DNA: TGTGCCAGCAGCAAAAAAACCGGGACAAGGTCCAACAATGAGCAGTTCTTC
CDR3 protein: CASSKKTGTRSNNEQFF

V gene: TRBV2
clone size: -
CDR3 length: 14
D gene: -
J gene: TRBJ1-4
CDR3 DNA: TGTGCCAGCAAACAGAACATACCCTATGAAAAACTGTTTTTT
CDR3 protein: CASKQNIPYEKLFF

V gene: TRBV9
clone size: -
CDR3 length: 18
D gene: TRBD2
J gene: TRBJ2-1
CDR3 DNA: TGTGCCAGCAGCGTAGAGGGACTAGCGGGGGCCCATTACAATGAGCAGTTCTTC
CDR3 protein: CASSVEGLAGAHYNEQFF

V gene: TRBV5-1
clone size: -
CDR3 length: 16
D gene: TRBD2
J gene: TRBJ2-1
CDR3 DNA: TGCGCCAGCAGCTTGGAAGGTAGCGGGGGGGCCAATGAGCAGTTCTTC
CDR3 protein: CASSLEGSGGANEQFF

V gene: TRBV30
clone size: -
CDR3 length: 14
D gene: -
J gene: TRBJ1-2
CDR3 DNA: TGTGCCAGTACTAACAGGGTATTTCGTTCGGGCTACACCTTC
CDR3 protein: CASTNRVFRSGYTF

V gene: TRBV5-1
clone size: -
CDR3 length: 15
D gene: -
J gene: TRBJ2-2
CDR3 DNA: TGCGCCAGCAGCACTCAGGGACAAAACACCGGGGAGCTGTTTTTT
CDR3 protein: CASSTQGQNTGELFF

V gene: TRBV5-1
clone size: -
CDR3 length: 14
D gene: -
J gene: TRBJ1-1
CDR3 DNA: TGCGCCAGCAGCCTGGGACAAGCCCCGACCGAAGCTTTCTTT
CDR3 protein: CASSLGQAPTEAFF

V gene: TRBV5-4
clone size: -
CDR3 length: 14
D gene: TRBD1
J gene: TRBJ1-1
CDR3 DNA: TGTGCCAGCAGCTTGGACAGGGGGAACACTGAAGCTTTCTTT
CDR3 protein: CASSLDRGNTEAFF

V gene: TRBV11-3
clone size: -
CDR3 length: 18
D gene: TRBD2
J gene: TRBJ2-1
CDR3 DNA: TGTGCCAGCAGCCCAGGACTAGCGGGGGGGCCGTCCTACAATGAGCAGTTCTTC
CDR3 protein: CASSPGLAGGPSYNEQFF

V gene: TRBV14
clone size: once
CDR3 length: 16
D gene: TRBD2
J gene: TRBJ2-3
CDR3 DNA: TGTGCCAGCAGCCAAGTTATGGGACTAAGCACAGATACGCAGTATTTT
CDR3 protein: CASSQVMGLSTDTQYF

V gene: TRBV24-1
clone size: -
CDR3 length: 18
D gene: -
J gene: TRBJ2-1
CDR3 DNA: TGTGCCACCAGTGATCCAAACAGGGCAAAGAGCTCCTACAATGAGCAGTTCTTC
CDR3 protein: CATSDPNRAKSSYNEQFF

V gene: TRBV29-1
clone size: -
CDR3 length: 13
D gene: -
J gene: TRBJ2-7
CDR3 DNA: TGCAGCGCCCGAACGGGGGACCCCTACGAGCAGTACTTC
CDR3 protein: CSARTGDPYEQYF

V gene: TRBV24-1
clone size: -
CDR3 length: 17
D gene: TRBD1
J gene: TRBJ1-1
CDR3 DNA: TGTGCCACCAGTGATTTCGGCGGACAGGTTATGAACACTGAAGCTTTCTTT
CDR3 protein: CATSDFGGQVMNTEAFF

V gene: TRBV2
clone size: -
CDR3 length: 15
D gene: TRBD2
J gene: TRBJ2-3
CDR3 DNA: TGTGCCAGCAGTGGCGGGGGGGCGAGGGCAGATACGCAGTATTTT
CDR3 protein: CASSGGGARADTQYF

V gene: TRBV24-1
clone size: -
CDR3 length: 14
D gene: -
J gene: TRBJ2-3
CDR3 DNA: TGTGCCACCAGTGACCCAACAGGGTTCGATACGCAGTATTTT
CDR3 protein: CATSDPTGFDTQYF

V gene: TRBV20-1
clone size: -
CDR3 length: 11
D gene: -
J gene: TRBJ2-7
CDR3 DNA: TGCAGTGCGAGTAGGGGGATGGAGCAGTACTTC
CDR3 protein: CSASRGMEQYF

V gene: TRBV11-2
clone size: -
CDR3 length: 15
D gene: TRBD1
J gene: TRBJ2-7
CDR3 DNA: TGTGCCAGCAGCCCAGGACAGGGGAGGTCCTACGAGCAGTACTTC
CDR3 protein: CASSPGQGRSYEQYF

V gene: TRBV5-1
clone size: few
CDR3 length: 15
D gene: -
J gene: TRBJ1-2
CDR3 DNA: TGCGCCAGCAGCCCCGGGGGGGACCTTAACTATGGCTACACCTTC
CDR3 protein: CASSPGGDLNYGYTF

V gene: TRBV5-1
clone size: -
CDR3 length: 13
D gene: -
J gene: TRBJ2-1
CDR3 DNA: TGCGCCAGCAGCTTTGGACTACACAATGAGCAGTTCTTC
CDR3 protein: CASSFGLHNEQFF

V gene: TRBV21-1
clone size: -
CDR3 length: 21
D gene: -
J gene: TRBJ2-2
CDR3 DNA: TGTGCCAGCAGAGGGGCTCCGAAAGACGCACCTCCCGCACCATTCACCGGGGAGCTGTTTTTT
CDR3 protein: CASRGAPKDAPPAPFTGELFF

V gene: TRBV7-9
clone size: -
CDR3 length: 12
D gene: -
J gene: TRBJ2-1
CDR3 DNA: TGTGCCAGCAGCTCTAACAGGGCTCTCCAGTTCTTC
CDR3 protein: CASSSNRALQFF

V gene: TRBV29-1
clone size: -
CDR3 length: 15
D gene: -
J gene: TRBJ2-1
CDR3 DNA: TGCAGCGTTGAAGATACGACCCCCGGGGGATTTGAGCAGTTCTTC
CDR3 protein: CSVEDTTPGGFEQFF

V gene: TRBV6-1
clone size: -
CDR3 length: 14
D gene: TRBD1
J gene: TRBJ2-7
CDR3 DNA: TGTGCCAGCAGTGAAGGAGGGACAGTCGACGAGCAGTACTTC
CDR3 protein: CASSEGGTVDEQYF

V gene: TRBV7-2
clone size: -
CDR3 length: 15
D gene: -
J gene: TRBJ2-2
CDR3 DNA: TGTGCCAGCAGCATTACTACGGTTGACACCGGGGAGCTGTTTTTT
CDR3 protein: CASSITTVDTGELFF